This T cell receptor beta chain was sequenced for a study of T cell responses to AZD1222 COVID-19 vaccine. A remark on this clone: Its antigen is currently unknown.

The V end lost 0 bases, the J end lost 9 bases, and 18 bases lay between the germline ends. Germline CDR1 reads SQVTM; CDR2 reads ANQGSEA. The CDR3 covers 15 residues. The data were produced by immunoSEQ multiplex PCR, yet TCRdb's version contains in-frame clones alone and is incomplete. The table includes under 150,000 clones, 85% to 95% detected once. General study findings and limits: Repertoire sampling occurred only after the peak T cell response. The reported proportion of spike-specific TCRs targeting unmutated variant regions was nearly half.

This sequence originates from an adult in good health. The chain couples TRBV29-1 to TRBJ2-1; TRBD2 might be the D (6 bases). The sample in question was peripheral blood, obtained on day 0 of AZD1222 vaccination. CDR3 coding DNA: TGCAGCGTTGAAGAGCGGACTACCCCCACGGGTGAGCAGTTCTTC. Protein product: CSVEERTTPTGEQFF.